This TCR beta chain was retrieved from a study of T cell responses to AZD1222 COVID-19 vaccine. Study results and limitations: Donors, mostly white British, included more females; clonal diversity was possibly underestimated.

Details on this clone: The target antigen is unknown.

Clones were read by immunoSEQ multiplex PCR, and TCRdb kept only the in-frame ones, dropping some. The table records almost 80,000 clones, 75% to 90% of them present only once. The CDR3 runs to 15 residues. The V end was cut by 4 bases, the J end by 5 bases, with 18 bases between. The V gene's germline CDR1 is SGDLS and CDR2 YYNGEE. The clonotype was recovered from an adult in good health. The sequencing used peripheral blood, collected on day 0 of AZD1222 vaccination. This chain links TRBV9 with TRBJ1-1; D may be TRBD1 (6 bases). The CDR3 region has the DNA TGTGCCAGCAGCCCCAGATGGCAAGGGGGGACTGAAGCTTTCTTT. Translation gives CASSPRWQGGTEAFF.